The entry below describes one T cell receptor beta chain. V lost 5 bases and J lost 10; bases outside the gene matches: 8. The CDR3 has 15 residues. Germline V gene lookup returns CDR1 ENHRY and CDR2 SYGVKD. This record belongs to a study of T cell responses to AZD1222 COVID-19 vaccine. Study in general: Investigators merged groups given second doses at roughly 4 or roughly 12 weeks.

Method: immunoSEQ multiplex PCR; TCRdb's copy keeps in-frame clones and lacks some. Of 100,000 to 150,000 clones listed, roughly 90% are singletons. The sample here was peripheral blood, taken on day 0 of AZD1222 vaccination. This chain uses TRBV10-3 with TRBJ1-6; 10 nucleotides match TRBD1. The sequence came from an adult in good health. The CDR3 spells CAISKTGGLESPLHF. CDR3 DNA sequence: TGTGCCATCAGTAAGACAGGGGGCCTCGAGTCACCCCTCCACTTT.